Listed here is a single T cell receptor (beta chain). This CDR3 contains 13 residues. Trimming took 7 bases from V and 2 from J, leaving 11 bases between them. CDR1 and CDR2 (germline): SNHLY, FYNNEI. This entry comes from a study of regulatory T cells in long-lasting Graves disease. In building TCR beta libraries, iRepertoire HTBI primers were used together with Arm-PCR of CDR3 regions. TCRdb itself ran the multiplex PCR reads through MiXCR, one entry per CDR3 protein. This table has about 370,000 distinct CDR3 sequences, 15% to 18% appearing once. The time point was: newly diagnosed GD, antithyroid drugs for less than 3 months. After RNA was extracted from PBMCs, the TCR library was made from it.

This specimen consisted of peripheral blood mononuclear cells (PBMCs), obtained at new diagnosis, from a patient treated with antithyroid drugs. The clonotype originates from a female donor with Graves disease. The rearrangement links TRBV2 to TRBJ1-1; unclear D gene. The chain's CDR3 is CASKSAPNTEAFF. CDR3 in DNA: TGTGCCAGCAAAAGCGCCCCAAACACTGAAGCTTTCTTT.